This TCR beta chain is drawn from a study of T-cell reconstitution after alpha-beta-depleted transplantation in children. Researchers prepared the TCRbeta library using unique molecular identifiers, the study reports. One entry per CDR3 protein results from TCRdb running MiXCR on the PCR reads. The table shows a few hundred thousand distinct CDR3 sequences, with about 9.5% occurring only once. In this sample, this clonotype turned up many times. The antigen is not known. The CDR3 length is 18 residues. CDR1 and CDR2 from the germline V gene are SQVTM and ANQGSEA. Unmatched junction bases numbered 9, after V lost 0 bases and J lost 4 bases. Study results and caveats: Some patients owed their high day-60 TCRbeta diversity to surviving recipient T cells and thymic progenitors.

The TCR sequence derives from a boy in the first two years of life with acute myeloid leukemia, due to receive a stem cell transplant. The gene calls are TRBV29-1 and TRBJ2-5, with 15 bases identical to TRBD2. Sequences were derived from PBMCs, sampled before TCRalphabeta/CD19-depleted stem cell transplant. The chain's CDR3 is CSVEDWGLAGGRGETQYF. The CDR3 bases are TGCAGCGTTGAAGACTGGGGACTAGCGGGAGGAAGGGGAGAGACCCAGTACTTC. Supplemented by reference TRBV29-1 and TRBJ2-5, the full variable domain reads SAVISQKPSRDICQRGTSLTIQCQVDSQVTMMFWYRQQPGQSLTLIATANQGSEATYESGFVIDKFPISRPNLTFSTLTVSNMSPEDSSIYLCSVEDWGLAGGRGETQYFGPGTRLLVL.